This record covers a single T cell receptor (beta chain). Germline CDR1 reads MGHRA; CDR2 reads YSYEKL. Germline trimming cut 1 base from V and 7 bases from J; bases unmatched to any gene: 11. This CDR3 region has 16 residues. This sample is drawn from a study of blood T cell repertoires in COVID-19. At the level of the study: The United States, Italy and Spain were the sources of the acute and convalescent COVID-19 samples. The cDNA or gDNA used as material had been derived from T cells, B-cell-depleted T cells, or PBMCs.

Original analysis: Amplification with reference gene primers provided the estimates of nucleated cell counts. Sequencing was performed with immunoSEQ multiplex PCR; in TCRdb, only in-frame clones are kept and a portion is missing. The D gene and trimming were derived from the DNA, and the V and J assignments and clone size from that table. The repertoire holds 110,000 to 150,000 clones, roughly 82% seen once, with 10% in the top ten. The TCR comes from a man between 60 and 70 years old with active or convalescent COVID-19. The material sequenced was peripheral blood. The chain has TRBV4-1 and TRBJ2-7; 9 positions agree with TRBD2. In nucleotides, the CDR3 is TGCGCCAGCAGCCAAGTAGCTAGCGGGGCGAGGGGGGAGCAGTACTTC. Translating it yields CASSQVASGARGEQYF.